One and the same sample provided the 9 T cell receptor beta chains below, sequenced in a study of shared clonotypes between healthy human individuals. Measured with immunoSEQ multiplex PCR; TCRdb has only the in-frame clones, and not every one. The table records hundreds of thousands of clones, roughly 79% of them present only once. The specimen sequenced was PBMCs. The origin of the receptors is a woman aged 40 to 49 in good health. Some clones in this sample may be carry-over from other donors' samples.

This clone appeared a few times. The chain combines TRBV5-1 with TRBJ2-7, with 9 bases matching TRBD1. Losses at the gene ends were 4 bases for V and 4 bases for J; bases not matched to a gene: 6. Germline CDR1 SGHRS, CDR2 YFSETQ. The CDR3 extends over 14 amino acids. For the CDR3, the DNA is TGCGCCAGCAGCCCGACAGGGGGGGGGTACGAGCAGTACTTC. Translation: CASSPTGGGYEQYF. The full variable domain, in which reference TRBV5-1 and TRBJ2-7 provide the parts outside the CDR3, is KAGVTQTPRYLIKTRGQQVTLSCSPISGHRSVSWYQQTPGQGLQFLFEYFSETQRNKGNFPGRFSGRQFSNSRSEMNVSTLELGDSALYLCASSPTGGGYEQYFGPGTRLTVT.

There are a few counts of this clone. The genes are TRBV6-1 and TRBJ2-2; 14 bases match TRBD2. The junction had 1 base not matched to a gene; V was cut back by 7 bases and J by 3 bases. Germline V CDR1 and CDR2: MNHNS, SASEGT. The CDR3 extends over 15 amino acids. As DNA, the CDR3 is TGTGCCAGCAAGGGACTAGCGGGAGACACCGGGGAGCTGTTTTTT. This sequence encodes CASKGLAGDTGELFF.

This chain links TRBV5-1 with TRBJ2-5; 10 positions agree with TRBD2. The closer fit of TRBJ2-7 to the DNA end suggests the J call may be wrong. The CDR3 consists of 16 residues. Germline V gives CDR1 SGHRS, CDR2 YFSETQ. The CDR3, as DNA: TGCGCCAGCAGCGATCCCCTAGCGGGAGAAAACTACGAGCAGTACTTC. The encoded protein is CASSDPLAGENYEQYF.

The chain combines TRBV28 with TRBJ2-1; TRBD2 agrees at 16 bases. With V trimmed by 6 bases and J by 2 bases, 4 bases remained unmatched. Germline values: CDR1 MDHEN, CDR2 SYDVKM. The CDR3 sequence is 17 residues long. The CDR3 DNA follows: TGTGCCAGCAGCCCGGGACTAGCGGGAGGGACCTACAATGAGCAGTTCTTC. This codes for CASSPGLAGGTYNEQFF. The full variable domain, with the rest looked up from reference TRBV28 and TRBJ2-1, is DVKVTQSSRYLVKRTGEKVFLECVQDMDHENMFWYRQDPGLGLRLIYFSYDVKMKEKGDIPEGYSVSREKKERFSLILESASTNQTSMYLCASSPGLAGGTYNEQFFGPGTRLTVL.

This clone has only one observation. The chain combines TRBV2 with TRBJ2-5; D gene uncertain. Looked up from germline, CDR1 is SNHLY and CDR2 is FYNNEI. The CDR3 length is 15 residues. Trimming took off 4 bases at V and 2 bases at J, with 14 bases between the two ends. The CDR3 nucleotides read TGTGCCAGCAGTGCGGCGGCAGATTCGCAAGAGACCCAGTACTTC. This codes for CASSAAADSQETQYF.

The genes are TRBV5-4 and TRBJ1-2, with no clear D. The CDR3 is made up of 13 amino acids. Germline values: CDR1 SGHNT, CDR2 YYREEE (reference sequence). Trimming stripped 2 bases from V and 7 bases from J, with 12 bases between. CDR3 residues: CASSFYTPAGYTF. DNA for the CDR3: TGTGCCAGCAGCTTTTATACCCCGGCTGGCTACACCTTC.

The rearrangement uses TRBV4-2 and TRBJ1-2; a possible D gene is TRBD1 (5 bases). The CDR3 loop spans 15 amino acids. The V end lost 3 bases, the J end lost 8 bases, and 19 bases lay between the germline ends. Germline assignment: CDR1 LGHNA and CDR2 YNFKEQ. The CDR3 DNA is TGTGCCAGCAGCCATGAGGGACGTGGGGAAGGAGGCTACACCTTC. Translation: CASSHEGRGEGGYTF.

The chain employs TRBV30 and TRBJ2-2; 14 bases are a match to TRBD2. This CDR3 has 16 amino acids. V lost 5 bases and J lost 8; bases outside the gene matches: 10. Germline V gene data show CDR1 as GTSNPN and CDR2 as SVGIG (reference sequence). The CDR3 sequence is CAWARGLAGGVGELFF. For the CDR3, the DNA is TGTGCCTGGGCCCGAGGACTAGCGGGAGGCGTTGGGGAGCTGTTTTTT.

A remark on this clone: A single base is all that separates this from a far larger clone, so a read error is likely. The chain couples TRBV30 to TRBJ2-6; D tentatively fits TRBD1 or TRBD2 (5 bases each). The CDR3 totals 16 residues. Germline V CDR1 and CDR2: GTSNPN, SVGIG (reference sequence). CDR3 sequence reads: CAWSRIGSVGANALTF. DNA of the CDR3: TGTGCCTGGAGTCGCATCGGGTCCGTCGGGGCCAACGCCCTGACTTTC.